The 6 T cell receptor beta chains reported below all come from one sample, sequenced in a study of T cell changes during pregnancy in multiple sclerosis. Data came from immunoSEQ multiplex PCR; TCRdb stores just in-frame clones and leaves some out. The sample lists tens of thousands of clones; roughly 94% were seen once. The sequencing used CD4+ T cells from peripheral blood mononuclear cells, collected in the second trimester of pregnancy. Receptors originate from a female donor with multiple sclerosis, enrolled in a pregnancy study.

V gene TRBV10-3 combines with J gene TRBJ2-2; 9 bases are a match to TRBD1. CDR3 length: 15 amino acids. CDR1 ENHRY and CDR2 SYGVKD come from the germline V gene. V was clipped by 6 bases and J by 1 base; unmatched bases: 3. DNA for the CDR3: TGTGCCATCAGCCCGGGACAGGGGAACACCGGGGAGCTGTTTTTT. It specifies CAISPGQGNTGELFF.

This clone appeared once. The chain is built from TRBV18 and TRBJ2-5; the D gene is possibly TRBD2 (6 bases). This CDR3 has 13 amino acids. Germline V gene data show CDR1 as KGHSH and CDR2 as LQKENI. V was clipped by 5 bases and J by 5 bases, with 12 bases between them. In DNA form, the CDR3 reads TGTGCCAGCTCAAACTTACGGGAGGAGACCCAGTACTTC. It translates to CASSNLREETQYF.

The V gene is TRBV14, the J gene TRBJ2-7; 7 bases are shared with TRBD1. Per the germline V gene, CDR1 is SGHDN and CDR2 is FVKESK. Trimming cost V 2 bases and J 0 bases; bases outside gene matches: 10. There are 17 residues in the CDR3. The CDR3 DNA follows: TGTGCCAGCAGCCAAAGTCAACGGACAGGAGGCTCCTACGAGCAGTACTTC. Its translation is CASSQSQRTGGSYEQYF.

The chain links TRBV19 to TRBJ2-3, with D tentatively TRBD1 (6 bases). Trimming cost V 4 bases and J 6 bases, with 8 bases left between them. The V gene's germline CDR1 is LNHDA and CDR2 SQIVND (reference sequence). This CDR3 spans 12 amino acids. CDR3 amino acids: CASSNTGDTQYF. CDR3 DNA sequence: TGTGCCAGTAGTAACACAGGGGATACGCAGTATTTT.

CDR3 amino acids: CASSLGGYGYTF. CDR3 nucleotide sequence: TGTGCCAGCAGCTTGGGCGGGTATGGCTACACCTTC. This rearrangement joins TRBV7-9 to TRBJ1-2; D is undetermined. The CDR3 length is 12 residues. V lost 3 bases and J 5 bases, leaving 7 bases between the germline ends. Germline V CDR1 and CDR2: SEHNR, FQNEAQ (reference sequence).

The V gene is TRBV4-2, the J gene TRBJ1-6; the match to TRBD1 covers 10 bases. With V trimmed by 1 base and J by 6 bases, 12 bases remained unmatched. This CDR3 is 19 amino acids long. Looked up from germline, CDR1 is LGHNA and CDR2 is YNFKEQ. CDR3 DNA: TGTGCCAGCAGCCAAGGGGGTCCGGGACAGGGGTCTGGTAATTCACCCCTCCACTTT. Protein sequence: CASSQGGPGQGSGNSPLHF.